A single sample is the source of the 3 T cell receptor beta chains below, sequenced in a study of blood T cells in healthy people across ages. PCR was performed a second time for about 6 to 12 cycles using a sample-barcoded 5' primer and a J-beta primer mix. TCRdb re-called the 5' RACE reads with MiXCR, one entry per CDR3 protein. The sample yields 850,000 to 950,000 distinct CDR3 sequences, about 28% seen once. Input material: blood. These receptors all come from a woman older than 75 in good health.

The chain uses TRBV29-1 and TRBJ2-5; D gene ambiguous. The DNA end lines up better with TRBJ2-7; the J call may be wrong. The germline CDR1 and CDR2 sequences are SQVTM and ANQGSEA. The CDR3 contains 11 residues. The CDR3 bases are TGCAGCGCTGACATGGGCTACGAGCAGTACTTC. This gives the protein CSADMGYEQYF.

This clonotype was observed at least ten times. One junction end disagrees with the germline gene, perhaps due to a read error. The rearrangement joins TRBV7-2 to TRBJ2-5; 8 nucleotides match TRBD1. CDR3 length equals 14 residues. CDR1 is SGHTA, CDR2 FQGNSA, per germline. The CDR3 nucleotides are TGTGCCAGCAGTTTAGGGACAGGAGGCGAGACCCAGTACTTC. It yields the protein CASSLGTGGETQYF. The whole variable domain, remainder taken from reference TRBV7-2 and TRBJ2-5, is GAGVSQSPSNKVTEKGKDVELRCDPISGHTALYWYRQSLGQGLEFLIYFQGNSAPDKSGLPSDRFSAERTGGSVSTLTIQRTQQEDSAVYLCASSLGTGGETQYFGPGTRLLVL.

V gene TRBV29-1 combines with J gene TRBJ2-7; 9 nucleotides match TRBD1. In germline, CDR1 is SQVTM, CDR2 ANQGSEA. Germline trimming cut 7 bases from V and 2 bases from J; bases unmatched to any gene: 6. The CDR3 is made up of 13 amino acids. CDR3 in amino acids: CSAVRDRAYEQYF. The CDR3 bases are TGCAGCGCCGTCCGGGACAGGGCCTACGAGCAGTACTTC.